The rows below give T cell receptor beta chains drawn from one sample of a study of immune evolution from preneoplasia to lung adenocarcinoma. The protocol was immunoSEQ multiplex PCR, while the TCRdb copy is restricted to in-frame clones and leaves out a portion. The table records over 9,000 clones, more than 75% of them present only once. The sequenced sample consisted of FFPE minimally invasive lung adenocarcinoma tissue. All receptors come from a donor of 70 years or more with lung adenocarcinoma. Each CDR3 is given with its conserved first and last residue. Each record gives: V gene, J gene, D gene, clone size, CDR3 DNA, CDR3 protein. D genes are given only for firm matches. Size is stated for part of the rows, as once, few or many counts, or as a class when the clone is expanded.

v_call: TRBV5-1; j_call: TRBJ2-1; d_call: TRBD2; clone_size: .; cdr3_nt: TGCGCCAGCAGCACAGGGACTAGCGGGAGGGTACGGGAGCAGTTCTTC; cdr3_aa: CASSTGTSGRVREQFF
v_call: TRBV5-4; j_call: TRBJ2-5; d_call: TRBD2; clone_size: once; cdr3_nt: TGTGCCAGCAGCTTGGTTCCTAGCGGGAGGTCGATAGAGACCCAGTACTTC; cdr3_aa: CASSLVPSGRSIETQYF
v_call: TRBV5-1; j_call: TRBJ1-2; d_call: .; clone_size: few; cdr3_nt: TGCGCCAGCAGCCCCAGTTTGTTCTCCCCCGGTGCGCATGGCTACACCTTC; cdr3_aa: CASSPSLFSPGAHGYTF
v_call: TRBV18; j_call: TRBJ2-2; d_call: TRBD1; clone_size: .; cdr3_nt: TGTGCCAGCTCACCACGGGACAGGGGGCCCGGCACCGGGGAGCTGTTTTTT; cdr3_aa: CASSPRDRGPGTGELFF
v_call: TRBV5-8; j_call: TRBJ2-3; d_call: TRBD2; clone_size: .; cdr3_nt: TGTGCCAGCAGCCGACTAGCGGGAGGGCCCACAGATACGCAGTATTTT; cdr3_aa: CASSRLAGGPTDTQYF
v_call: TRBV5-1; j_call: TRBJ1-4; d_call: TRBD1; clone_size: .; cdr3_nt: TGCGCCAGTAAAGGGGGCGAGGGGAGTTATGAAAAACTGTTTTTT; cdr3_aa: CASKGGEGSYEKLFF
v_call: TRBV5-1; j_call: TRBJ2-2; d_call: .; clone_size: .; cdr3_nt: TGCGCCAGCAGCTTGGATAGGACGAACACCGGGGAGCTGTTTTTT; cdr3_aa: CASSLDRTNTGELFF
v_call: TRBV4-1; j_call: TRBJ2-1; d_call: .; clone_size: .; cdr3_nt: TGCGCCAGCAGCCAGACGTTCGACAGGGGGTTAGCGGGAGGAAATGAGCAGTTCTTC; cdr3_aa: CASSQTFDRGLAGGNEQFF
v_call: TRBV9; j_call: TRBJ2-1; d_call: TRBD1; clone_size: once; cdr3_nt: TGTGCCAGCAGCCCTGGACAGGTTTTTAGCAATGAGCAGTTCTTC; cdr3_aa: CASSPGQVFSNEQFF
v_call: TRBV5-1; j_call: TRBJ2-1; d_call: .; clone_size: .; cdr3_nt: TGCGCCAGCAGCTTGATGAGTGGGTCCTACAATGAGCAGTTCTTC; cdr3_aa: CASSLMSGSYNEQFF
v_call: TRBV19; j_call: TRBJ1-5; d_call: .; clone_size: .; cdr3_nt: TGTGCCAGTACCGGATCAGGGGTCAGCCAGCCCCAGCATTTT; cdr3_aa: CASTGSGVSQPQHF
v_call: TRBV30; j_call: TRBJ2-3; d_call: TRBD1; clone_size: once; cdr3_nt: TGTGCCTGGAGTTCTCCGGGACAGGGGCGCACAGATACGCAGTATTTT; cdr3_aa: CAWSSPGQGRTDTQYF
v_call: TRBV5-6; j_call: TRBJ1-3; d_call: .; clone_size: .; cdr3_nt: TGTGCCAGCAGCTTGGCCGTGGGGGCGTCGGGAAACACCATATATTTT; cdr3_aa: CASSLAVGASGNTIYF
v_call: TRBV4-1; j_call: TRBJ2-1; d_call: .; clone_size: .; cdr3_nt: TGCGCCAGCAGCCAAGATCCGGCCGGGCCTCCCAGTGACAACAATGAGCAGTTCTTC; cdr3_aa: CASSQDPAGPPSDNNEQFF
v_call: TRBV11-2; j_call: TRBJ2-5; d_call: TRBD1; clone_size: .; cdr3_nt: TGTGCCAGCAGCTCGGGACAGGGGCTAAGGGGAGAGACCCAGTACTTC; cdr3_aa: CASSSGQGLRGETQYF
v_call: TRBV5-6; j_call: TRBJ2-5; d_call: TRBD2; clone_size: .; cdr3_nt: TGTGCCAGCAGCTCTGGGGGACTAGCCGTGACCCAGTACTTC; cdr3_aa: CASSSGGLAVTQYF
v_call: TRBV18; j_call: TRBJ2-1; d_call: TRBD2; clone_size: .; cdr3_nt: TGTGCCAGCTCACCACTGACCCTTAGCGGGTACAATGAGCAGTTCTTC; cdr3_aa: CASSPLTLSGYNEQFF
v_call: TRBV18; j_call: TRBJ2-5; d_call: TRBD1; clone_size: .; cdr3_nt: TGTGCCAGCTCACGGGGACAGCAAGAGACCCAGTACTTC; cdr3_aa: CASSRGQQETQYF
v_call: TRBV28; j_call: TRBJ2-1; d_call: TRBD1; clone_size: .; cdr3_nt: TGTGCCAGCAAGGACAGGACCTACTACAATGAGCAGTTCTTC; cdr3_aa: CASKDRTYYNEQFF
v_call: TRBV19; j_call: TRBJ1-1; d_call: .; clone_size: .; cdr3_nt: TGTGCCAGTAGCCGGGACGCCTTGGGCACTGAAGCTTTCTTT; cdr3_aa: CASSRDALGTEAFF
v_call: TRBV5-1; j_call: TRBJ2-5; d_call: .; clone_size: .; cdr3_nt: TGCGCCAGCGACGTATTTCCCGGCGGGGAGACCCAGTACTTC; cdr3_aa: CASDVFPGGETQYF
v_call: TRBV5-1; j_call: TRBJ1-1; d_call: TRBD1; clone_size: .; cdr3_nt: TGCGCCAGCAGCTTGGTTGGAGGGACAGCGAACACTGAAGCTTTCTTT; cdr3_aa: CASSLVGGTANTEAFF
v_call: TRBV28; j_call: TRBJ2-5; d_call: TRBD1; clone_size: .; cdr3_nt: TGTGCCAGCAGTTTGGACAGGCCAGGGACCCAGTACTTC; cdr3_aa: CASSLDRPGTQYF
v_call: TRBV7-7; j_call: TRBJ2-1; d_call: TRBD2; clone_size: .; cdr3_nt: TGTGCTAGCAGCGCCGGACTAGCGGGGCTCAATGAGCAGTTCTTC; cdr3_aa: CASSAGLAGLNEQFF
v_call: TRBV5-1; j_call: TRBJ2-1; d_call: .; clone_size: few; cdr3_nt: TGCGCCAGCAGCTTGGTTGACCCCCGGCGGGATGAGCAGTTCTTC; cdr3_aa: CASSLVDPRRDEQFF
v_call: TRBV5-1; j_call: TRBJ2-1; d_call: TRBD1; clone_size: .; cdr3_nt: TGCGCCAGCAGCTTGGGGGGACAGACATACAATGAGCAGTTCTTC; cdr3_aa: CASSLGGQTYNEQFF
v_call: TRBV4-1; j_call: TRBJ2-1; d_call: .; clone_size: .; cdr3_nt: TGCGCCAGCAGCCGTGACTTGTACAATGAGCAGTTCTTC; cdr3_aa: CASSRDLYNEQFF
v_call: TRBV4-1; j_call: TRBJ2-7; d_call: .; clone_size: once; cdr3_nt: TGCGCCAGCAGCTCGGGGCGGGGATCTTCCTACGAGCAGTACTTC; cdr3_aa: CASSSGRGSSYEQYF
v_call: TRBV11-2; j_call: TRBJ2-7; d_call: .; clone_size: .; cdr3_nt: TGTGCCAGCAGCTACACAGGTACCTACGAGCAGTACTTC; cdr3_aa: CASSYTGTYEQYF
v_call: TRBV7-9; j_call: TRBJ2-7; d_call: TRBD1; clone_size: .; cdr3_nt: TGTGCCAGCAGCTACCCGGGACAGGGTTCGAACTGGCAGTACTTC; cdr3_aa: CASSYPGQGSNWQYF
v_call: TRBV5-1; j_call: TRBJ1-3; d_call: TRBD1; clone_size: .; cdr3_nt: TGCGCCAGCAGCTTGGCCCTAGGGACAGACATATATTTT; cdr3_aa: CASSLALGTDIYF
v_call: TRBV2; j_call: TRBJ2-1; d_call: TRBD2; clone_size: .; cdr3_nt: TGTGCCAGCAGTGAAACGGAAACTAGCGGAGGGTCCTACAATGAGCAGTTCTTC; cdr3_aa: CASSETETSGGSYNEQFF
v_call: TRBV10-3; j_call: TRBJ2-3; d_call: .; clone_size: few; cdr3_nt: TGTGCCATCAGCTCAGGGTCGGGGACAGATACGCAGTATTTT; cdr3_aa: CAISSGSGTDTQYF
v_call: TRBV9; j_call: TRBJ2-5; d_call: TRBD1; clone_size: .; cdr3_nt: TGTGCCAGCAGCCGGACAGGGGGAGGAGAAGAGACCCAGTACTTC; cdr3_aa: CASSRTGGGEETQYF
v_call: TRBV6-1; j_call: TRBJ2-7; d_call: TRBD2; clone_size: few; cdr3_nt: TGTGCCAGCAGTATAGGAGCGGGAGGGCCCTACGAGCAGTACTTC; cdr3_aa: CASSIGAGGPYEQYF
v_call: TRBV29-1; j_call: TRBJ2-4; d_call: .; clone_size: .; cdr3_nt: TGCAGCGTTGAATTAGGGACACTAAACATTCAGTACTTC; cdr3_aa: CSVELGTLNIQYF
v_call: TRBV19; j_call: TRBJ1-3; d_call: .; clone_size: .; cdr3_nt: TGTGCCAGTAGCACGGGCCTTTTCTCTGGAAACACCATATATTTT; cdr3_aa: CASSTGLFSGNTIYF
v_call: TRBV5-1; j_call: TRBJ2-7; d_call: TRBD1; clone_size: .; cdr3_nt: TGCGCCAGCAGCACCGGACAGGTTGTCGGGCAGTACTTC; cdr3_aa: CASSTGQVVGQYF
v_call: TRBV7-9; j_call: TRBJ2-5; d_call: .; clone_size: few; cdr3_nt: TGTGCCAGCAGCTTAGGCGTCCGTCCTCAAGAGACCCAGTACTTC; cdr3_aa: CASSLGVRPQETQYF